This is a list of T cell receptor beta chains from one sample in a study of T cell responses to AZD1222 COVID-19 vaccine. Profiling relied on immunoSEQ multiplex PCR, and the TCRdb table lists in-frame clones only, not all of them. This table holds 100,000 to 150,000 clones, just over 85% found once. The starting material was peripheral blood, obtained on day 0 of AZD1222 vaccination. All receptors come from an adult in good health. CDR3s include the opening cysteine and the closing phenylalanine or tryptophan. D genes are given only for firm matches. Rows may omit the clone size; those that give it use once, few, many or a size class.

d_gene,abundance,v_gene,j_gene,CDR3nt,CDR3aa
.,.,TRBV6-5,TRBJ2-3,TGTGCCAGCAGTTACTCTTACGGCACAGATACGCAGTATTTT,CASSYSYGTDTQYF
.,.,TRBV11-2,TRBJ1-4,TGTGCCAGCAGCTTAAGGGTTGAAGGCCAACTGTTTTTT,CASSLRVEGQLFF
.,.,TRBV15,TRBJ2-7,TGTGCCACCAGCGCCCGACAGCTGGACTCCTACGAGCAGTACTTC,CATSARQLDSYEQYF
.,.,TRBV4-3,TRBJ2-1,TGCGCCAGCAGCCAAGATCTCCATAGATATGAGCAGTTCTTC,CASSQDLHRYEQFF
TRBD1,.,TRBV10-2,TRBJ1-5,TGCGCCAGCAGTGAGTCGACAGGGGGCCCCGTTAGCAATCAGCCCCAGCATTTT,CASSESTGGPVSNQPQHF
.,.,TRBV18,TRBJ2-7,TGTGCCAGCTCACCCTCGACGGTAACATTTTTGTATACAGGCGAGCAGTACTTC,CASSPSTVTFLYTGEQYF
TRBD1,.,TRBV19,TRBJ1-5,TGTGCCAGTAGTATGTTCGGACAGGGAGGCAATCAGCCCCAGCATTTT,CASSMFGQGGNQPQHF
.,.,TRBV4-2,TRBJ2-1,TGTGCCAGCAGCCAAGAGACTTCCATCACCTACAATGAGCAGTTCTTC,CASSQETSITYNEQFF
.,.,TRBV12-5,TRBJ2-7,TGTGCTAGTAGTGGGTTTTCCTACGAGCAGTACTTC,CASSGFSYEQYF
.,.,TRBV19,TRBJ2-7,TGTGCCAGTAGCCACCGAGGCGGTGAGCAGTACTTC,CASSHRGGEQYF
TRBD1,.,TRBV5-1,TRBJ2-7,TGCGCCAGCAGCTCCTGGGACAGGGGCTACGAGCAGTACTTC,CASSSWDRGYEQYF
.,.,TRBV12-5,TRBJ1-5,TGTGCTAGTGGTTTGGCCGCCGGTCAGCCCCAGCATTTT,CASGLAAGQPQHF
.,.,TRBV20-1,TRBJ2-7,TGCAGTGCTGGAGGGGGTTACGAGCAGTACTTC,CSAGGGYEQYF
.,.,TRBV6-5,TRBJ1-6,TGTGCCAGCAGTATCCGGGACATTACTTCACCCCTCCACTTT,CASSIRDITSPLHF
.,.,TRBV10-3,TRBJ2-7,TGTGCCATCAGTGACCGAAGGGACTCCAACTACGAGCAGTACTTC,CAISDRRDSNYEQYF
TRBD1,.,TRBV5-1,TRBJ2-7,TGCGCCAGCAGCTCCGGACAGGGGACCTCCGAGCAGTACTTC,CASSSGQGTSEQYF
TRBD1,.,TRBV2,TRBJ1-1,TGTGCCAGCAGTGAAGCACGCATGACAGGGGGCAGGACTGAAGCTTTCTTT,CASSEARMTGGRTEAFF
TRBD1,.,TRBV5-1,TRBJ1-2,TGCGCCAGCAGCATCAACAGACAGGGTAACTATGGCTACACCTTC,CASSINRQGNYGYTF
.,few,TRBV5-6,TRBJ2-7,TGTGCCAGCAGCTTCCGCGGCAGGCCGCCCTACGAGCAGTACTTC,CASSFRGRPPYEQYF
.,.,TRBV28,TRBJ1-1,TGTGCCAGCAGTTTATCGCAGGGTAGGTGGGCTTTCTTT,CASSLSQGRWAFF
.,.,TRBV5-4,TRBJ1-3,TGTGCCAGCAGATCGGCGGAGCGCTCTGGAAACACCATATATTTT,CASRSAERSGNTIYF
.,few,TRBV30,TRBJ1-1,TGTGCCGCTACCTTAGGGCCTTATGAAGCTTTCTTT,CAATLGPYEAFF
TRBD1,.,TRBV6-6,TRBJ1-4,TGTGCCAGCAGTTACTCGAGGGACAGGGAGGAAAAACTGTTTTTT,CASSYSRDREEKLFF
TRBD1,.,TRBV5-1,TRBJ2-1,TGCGCCAGCAGCTTAGGACAGGGAGGCGATGAGCAGTTCTTC,CASSLGQGGDEQFF
TRBD1,.,TRBV3-1/TRBV3-2,TRBJ1-5,TGTGCCAGCAGCCTTCCCGGGACAGGGGAGAGTCAGCCCCAGCATTTT,CASSLPGTGESQPQHF
.,.,TRBV6-1,TRBJ2-6,TGTGCCAGCAGTGCGAGTGCGGGGTACCACTCGGGGGCCAACGTCCTGACTTTC,CASSASAGYHSGANVLTF
.,.,TRBV27,TRBJ2-1,TGTGCCAGCAGTTTGGGCAGATTAAACAATGAGCAGTTCTTC,CASSLGRLNNEQFF
.,.,TRBV16,TRBJ2-5,TGTGCCAGCAGCCAATCAAGAGCTTCGGAGACCCAGTACTTC,CASSQSRASETQYF
.,.,TRBV6-1,TRBJ2-3,TGTGCCAGCAGTGAATGGGGGGGGCGCCCCGGCACAGATACGCAGTATTTT,CASSEWGGRPGTDTQYF
.,.,TRBV11-2,TRBJ1-5,TGTGCCAGCAGCTTAGAAATTAGTCAGCCCCAGCATTTT,CASSLEISQPQHF
.,.,TRBV6-1,TRBJ2-2,TGTGCCAGCAGTGAAGTGTGGGAAAACACCGGGGAGCTGTTTTTT,CASSEVWENTGELFF
TRBD1,once,TRBV24-1,TRBJ1-2,TGTGCCACCAGTGAAGGGGGCGTCCGGGGCTACACCTTC,CATSEGGVRGYTF
TRBD1,.,TRBV10-3,TRBJ2-1,TGTGCCATCAGTGAGGGACAGGGTAAGGGCGAGCAGTTCTTC,CAISEGQGKGEQFF
.,.,TRBV6-4,TRBJ1-2,TGTGCCAGCAGTGGGGGGCGAGCCTATGGCTACACCTTC,CASSGGRAYGYTF
TRBD1,.,TRBV7-8,TRBJ1-2,TGTGCCAGCAGCTTCCAGACAGGGAATTTGAATGGCTACACCTTC,CASSFQTGNLNGYTF
.,.,TRBV5-1,TRBJ1-6,TGCGCCAGCAGCTTGGCGAGGGGGGCCGGTTCACCCCTCCACTTT,CASSLARGAGSPLHF
TRBD1,once,TRBV14,TRBJ1-2,TGTGCCAGCAGCCAGAGGACAGGCTACTATGGCTACACCTTC,CASSQRTGYYGYTF
.,.,TRBV12-3/TRBV12-4,TRBJ2-7,TGTGCCAGCAGTTTACCACAGGGTCGGGAGCAGTACTTC,CASSLPQGREQYF
.,.,TRBV24-1,TRBJ1-4,TGTGCCACCAGTGGGGCGGGAAGCGAAAAACTGTTTTTT,CATSGAGSEKLFF
.,.,TRBV25-1,TRBJ1-5,TGTGCCAGCAGACAGGGAAGCAATCAGCCCCAGCATTTT,CASRQGSNQPQHF
TRBD2,.,TRBV2,TRBJ2-7,TGTGCCAGCAGCGGGGTAAGAGCGGGAGGGGCGACGACCAGCTCCTACGAGCAGTACTTC,CASSGVRAGGATTSSYEQYF